These T cell receptor beta chains were read from a single sample in a study of blood T cell repertoires in COVID-19. Repertoires were generated with immunoSEQ multiplex PCR, while TCRdb's copy carries only in-frame clones and drops some. Of fewer than 350,000 clones listed, approximately 85% were seen once; the top ten hold 7.2%. The material sequenced was peripheral blood. Source of these receptors: a human donor in a cohort sampled during active COVID-19. CDR3s include the opening cysteine and the closing phenylalanine or tryptophan. The D gene is left open where the match is weak. Clone size is given for some rows only: seen once, a few or many times, or a class if the clone is expanded.

v_call	j_call	clone_size	d_call	cdr3_nt	cdr3_aa
TRBV9	TRBJ1-2	once	.	TGTGCCAGCAGCCCCGACAGGAACTATGGCTACACCTTC	CASSPDRNYGYTF
TRBV14	TRBJ2-3	.	.	TGTGCCAGCCAAGGCGACTCCCCCAAAAATACGCAGTATTTT	CASQGDSPKNTQYF
TRBV20-1	TRBJ1-2	.	.	TGCAGTGCTCCGATAGAGTATGGCTACACCTTC	CSAPIEYGYTF
TRBV6-5	TRBJ2-7	.	TRBD1	TGTGCCAGCAGTCCTGGACAGGGGGGAACCTACGAGCAGTACTTC	CASSPGQGGTYEQYF
TRBV6-1	TRBJ2-1	.	TRBD2	TGTGCCAGCAGTGAACCCGGGGGGGGCAGGAATGAGCAGTTCTTC	CASSEPGGGRNEQFF
TRBV9	TRBJ1-3	.	.	TGTGCCAGCAGCGTAGGGAGGACAGTTGGAAACACCATATATTTT	CASSVGRTVGNTIYF
TRBV30	TRBJ1-4	once	.	TGTGCCTGGAGATCAGGGTTTGCAACTAATGAAAAACTGTTTTTT	CAWRSGFATNEKLFF
TRBV24-1	TRBJ2-6	.	TRBD1	TGTGCCATCAATCAGGGGGCCTCGGCCAACGTCCTGACTTTC	CAINQGASANVLTF
TRBV6-5	TRBJ2-7	.	.	TGTGCCAGCAGGCCGGCTAGTAGCTACGAGCAGTACTTC	CASRPASSYEQYF
TRBV5-1	TRBJ2-5	.	TRBD1	TGCGCCAGCAGCCCGGGACAGGTCCAAGAGACCCAGTACTTC	CASSPGQVQETQYF
TRBV11-3	TRBJ1-1	.	TRBD1	TGTGCCAGCAGCTTAGCGAGGGACAGAGAAGCTTTCTTT	CASSLARDREAFF
TRBV7-6	TRBJ1-1	.	.	TGTGCCAGCAGCAATACTCCGAATGGTGAAGCTTTCTTT	CASSNTPNGEAFF
TRBV6-5	TRBJ1-2	.	TRBD1	TGTGCCAGCAGTAGAAACCCGACAGGGGGGTATGGCTACACCTTC	CASSRNPTGGYGYTF
TRBV6-1	TRBJ2-7	.	.	TGTGCCAGCAGTGACAGATCAGACAGGATGGGCGAGCAGTACTTC	CASSDRSDRMGEQYF
TRBV5-1	TRBJ1-1	.	TRBD1	TGCGCCAGCAGCTTAACAGGGGGGGAAACGAACACTGAAGCTTTCTTT	CASSLTGGETNTEAFF
TRBV9	TRBJ2-3	.	.	TGTGCCAGCAGCACCACCAGGGCCGACACAGATACGCAGTATTTT	CASSTTRADTDTQYF
TRBV19	TRBJ1-2	.	TRBD1	TGTGCCAGTAGTTCCAACAGGGGGCGCGGCTATGGCTACACCTTC	CASSSNRGRGYGYTF
TRBV11-2	TRBJ2-7	.	.	TGTGCCAGCAGCCCCCTGAGAGGACAATTCTACGAGCAGTACTTC	CASSPLRGQFYEQYF
TRBV18	TRBJ1-2	few	.	TGTGCCAGCTCTCCACAGGGAGCTAACTATGGCTACACCTTC	CASSPQGANYGYTF
TRBV19	TRBJ1-5	.	.	TGTGCCAGTAGTTTGTTGATTTTAGATCAGCCCCAGCATTTT	CASSLLILDQPQHF
TRBV4-1	TRBJ2-2	few	.	TGCGCCAGCAGCCAAGTCGGACAGATTACCGGGGAGCTGTTTTTT	CASSQVGQITGELFF
TRBV5-1	TRBJ2-3	.	.	TGCGCCAGCAGCTTGGGACAGATCGATAGCACAGATACGCAGTATTTT	CASSLGQIDSTDTQYF
TRBV15	TRBJ2-1	.	TRBD1	TGTGCCACCAGCAGCGGGACAGAGGGGAATGAGCAGTTCTTC	CATSSGTEGNEQFF
TRBV30	TRBJ1-1	.	.	TGTGCCTGTACCCAGGGTTTTGGGACTGAAGCTTTCTTT	CACTQGFGTEAFF
TRBV7-2	TRBJ1-2	.	.	TGTGCCAGCAGCCAGATTCGGGGTGCTAACTATGGCTACACCTTC	CASSQIRGANYGYTF
TRBV30	TRBJ1-1	.	.	TGTGCCTGGAGTGCCCTTACAGGTGTCACTGAAGCTTTCTTT	CAWSALTGVTEAFF
TRBV7-9	TRBJ1-1	once	.	TGTGCCAGCAGCTCGGGGGTTGGGCTGAGCAACACTGAAGCTTTCTTT	CASSSGVGLSNTEAFF
TRBV28	TRBJ2-4	.	.	TGTGCCAGCAGTTGGGGGGAAACCAAAAACATTCAGTACTTC	CASSWGETKNIQYF
TRBV19	TRBJ2-1	.	.	TGTGCCAGTAGTACTACAACAGCAAGCTCCTACAATGAGCAGTTCTTC	CASSTTTASSYNEQFF
TRBV4-2	TRBJ2-1	few	.	TGTGCCAGCAGCCATCAGCCTGGACTTAACGGGGAGCAGTTCTTC	CASSHQPGLNGEQFF
TRBV29-1	TRBJ1-2	.	TRBD1	TGCAGCGTTGTTTCTTCAGGGGGCGTGGGCTACACCTTC	CSVVSSGGVGYTF
TRBV12-3/TRBV12-4	TRBJ1-2	.	.	TGTGCCAGCTCCAACAGGGCTGGCTACACCTTC	CASSNRAGYTF
TRBV5-1	TRBJ2-7	.	.	TGCGCCAGCAGCTTGGCCGGGGTTGGGAAACGCTCCCCTTACGAGCAGTACTTC	CASSLAGVGKRSPYEQYF
TRBV7-2	TRBJ2-3	.	.	TGTGCCAGCAGCCTGGGCGGGGGCCGGGATACGCAGTATTTT	CASSLGGGRDTQYF
TRBV18	TRBJ2-5	.	TRBD1	TGTGCCAGCTCACCCCGGGACAGAGTCCAAGAGACCCAGTACTTC	CASSPRDRVQETQYF